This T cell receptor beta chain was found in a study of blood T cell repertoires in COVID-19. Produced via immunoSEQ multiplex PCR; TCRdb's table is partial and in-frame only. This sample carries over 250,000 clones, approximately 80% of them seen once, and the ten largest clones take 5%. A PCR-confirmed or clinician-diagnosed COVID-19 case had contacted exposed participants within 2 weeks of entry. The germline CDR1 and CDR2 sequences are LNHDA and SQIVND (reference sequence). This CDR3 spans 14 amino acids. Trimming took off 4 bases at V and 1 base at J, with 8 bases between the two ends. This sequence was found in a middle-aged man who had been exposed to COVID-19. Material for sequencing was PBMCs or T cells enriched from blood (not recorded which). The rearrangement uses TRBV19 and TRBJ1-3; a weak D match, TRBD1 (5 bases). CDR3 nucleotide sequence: TGTGCCAGTAGTACCGGGGGTTCTGGAAACACCATATATTTT. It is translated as CASSTGGSGNTIYF.